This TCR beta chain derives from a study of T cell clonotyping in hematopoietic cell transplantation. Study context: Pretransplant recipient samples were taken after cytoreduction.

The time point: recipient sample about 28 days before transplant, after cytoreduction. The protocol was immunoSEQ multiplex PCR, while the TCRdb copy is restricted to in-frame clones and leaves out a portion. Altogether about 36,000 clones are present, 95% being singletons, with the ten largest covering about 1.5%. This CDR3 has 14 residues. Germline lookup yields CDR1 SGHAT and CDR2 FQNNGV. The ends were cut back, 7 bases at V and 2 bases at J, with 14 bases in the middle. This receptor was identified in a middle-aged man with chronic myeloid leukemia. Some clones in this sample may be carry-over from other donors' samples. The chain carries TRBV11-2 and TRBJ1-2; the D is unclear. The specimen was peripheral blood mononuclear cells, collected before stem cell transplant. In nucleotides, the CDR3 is TGTGCCAGCACCACAAATCGGGGAAACTATGGCTACACCTTC. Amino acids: CASTTNRGNYGYTF.